The 8 T cell receptor beta chains reported below all come from one sample, sequenced in a study of blood T cell repertoires in COVID-19. The data were produced by immunoSEQ multiplex PCR, yet TCRdb's version contains in-frame clones alone and is incomplete. In the table there are about 280,000 clones, roughly 88% of which are singletons. The sample taken for sequencing was peripheral blood. The receptors derive from a man younger than 30 with active or convalescent COVID-19.

The chain recombines TRBV3-1 (or the pseudogene TRBV3-2) with TRBJ2-7, with 7 bases lining up with TRBD2. CDR3 length equals 14 residues. Germline V gene lookup returns CDR1 LGHDT and CDR2 YNNKEL (reference sequence). V gave up 4 bases and J gave up 9 bases; unmatched junction bases: 12. CDR3 bases: TGTGCCAGCAGCCTGGGAGGGTCTCCATCGGGGCAGTACTTC. As protein: CASSLGGSPSGQYF.

The chain links TRBV7-2 to TRBJ2-3; 9 bases match TRBD2. This CDR3 contains 15 residues. V lost 2 bases and J lost 7; bases outside the gene matches: 7. The germline CDR1 and CDR2 sequences are SGHTA and FQGNSA. The CDR3, as DNA: TGTGCCAGCAGCTTAAAAGCGGGGGGCGCCCATACGCAGTATTTT. Translated, it gives CASSLKAGGAHTQYF.

The chain joins TRBV7-9 to TRBJ2-1, with D tentatively TRBD2 (5 bases). The V end lost 2 bases, the J end lost 10 bases, and 9 bases lay between the germline ends. Germline-derived CDR1 and CDR2 are SEHNR and FQNEAQ (reference sequence). CDR3 length equals 12 residues. The CDR3 coding sequence is TGTGCCAGCAGCTTAAGCGGAGGCGAGCAGTTCTTC. Its protein product is CASSLSGGEQFF.

Regarding this clone: Other DNA variants within this sample encode the same CDR3. V gene TRBV9 combines with J gene TRBJ2-3; D uncertain. Trimming shortened V by 2 bases and J by 4 bases, and 8 bases separated the two germline ends. Germline loops: CDR1 SGDLS, CDR2 YYNGEE. The CDR3 runs 13 residues. The CDR3 region is CASSVGSADTQYF. The CDR3 nucleotides are TGTGCCAGCAGCGTCGGTAGTGCAGATACGCAGTATTTT.

The chain carries TRBV19 and TRBJ1-1; the D is unclear. V was shortened by 10 bases and J by 0 bases, with 15 bases between the two germline ends. CDR3 length equals 14 residues. CDR1 and CDR2 from the germline V gene are LNHDA and SQIVND (reference sequence). CDR3 sequence (DNA): TGTGCCACCTCCCCCCAGGCTTTGAACACTGAAGCTTTCTTT. It translates to CATSPQALNTEAFF.

In nucleotides, the CDR3 is TGTGCTAGTGGTTTGGACGCGCCCGCAGATACGCAGTATTTT. Amino acids: CASGLDAPADTQYF. The rearrangement links TRBV12-5 to TRBJ2-3; no reliable D call. This CDR3 is built from 14 residues. The V and J ends lost 1 base and 4 bases respectively, with 9 bases between them. Germline CDR1 is LGHNT and CDR2 is FRNRAP.

The V and J genes are TRBV10-1 and TRBJ1-5; D remains unclear. The CDR3 consists of 9 residues. V was clipped by 7 bases and J by 10 bases, with 5 bases between them. Germline loops: CDR1 WNHNN, CDR2 SYGVQD (reference sequence). In nucleotides, the CDR3 is TGCGCCAGCATTAATCCCCAGCATTTT. It yields the protein CASINPQHF.

The rearrangement joins TRBV27 to TRBJ2-1; weak D call: TRBD1 (5 bases). V lost 2 bases and J lost 7, with 9 bases in between. Germline CDR1 is MNHEY and CDR2 is SMNVEV (reference sequence). CDR3 length equals 13 residues. The CDR3 region has the DNA TGTGCCAGCAGTTTACGACAGAGTAATGAGCAGTTCTTC. This sequence encodes CASSLRQSNEQFF.